This entry lists 6 T cell receptor beta chains sequenced from one sample in a study of cytomegalovirus exposure and HLA in healthy donors. Primers: 60 Vbeta forward and 13 Jbeta reverse. Here immunoSEQ multiplex PCR was the method, and the copy in TCRdb shows in-frame clones only, minus some. Across roughly 100,000 clones, the top ten clones capture 3.5% of the sample. The sample was PBMCs. These receptors were collected from a man aged 40-55 years in good health and CMV-seronegative.

The V gene is TRBV27, the J gene TRBJ2-1; 9 bases fit TRBD1. The ends lost 4 bases at V and 7 bases at J; junction bases unmatched: 14. Germline V CDR1 and CDR2: MNHEY, SMNVEV (reference sequence). CDR3 length: 17 amino acids. CDR3 nucleotides: TGTGCCAGCAGTTCGGCGACAGGGGGGAAGCGGAGGAATGAGCAGTTCTTC. Residues: CASSSATGGKRRNEQFF.

V usage is TRBV19 and J usage is TRBJ2-3, with D maybe TRBD1 (6 bases). Germline CDR1 is LNHDA and CDR2 is SQIVND (reference sequence). This CDR3 comprises 15 residues. The germline V and J ends were trimmed by 3 bases and 0 bases, with 10 bases remaining between them. CDR3: CASSMTGLSTDTQYF. The DNA for the CDR3 is TGTGCCAGTAGTATGACAGGCCTTAGCACAGATACGCAGTATTTT.

Of note for this clone: The sample holds other DNA sequences that translate to the same CDR3. V usage is TRBV7-8 and J usage is TRBJ2-7; the match to TRBD1 covers 10 bases. Per the germline V gene, CDR1 is SGHVS and CDR2 is FQNEAQ. The CDR3 spans 15 residues. The V segment lost 8 bases and the J segment 2 bases; nucleotides outside the gene matches: 9. CDR3 protein: CASLNPGTGAYEQYF. Written as DNA, the CDR3 is TGTGCCAGCCTAAACCCCGGGACAGGGGCCTACGAGCAGTACTTC.

The chain uses TRBV6-5 and TRBJ1-3, with D uncertain. V lost 7 bases to trimming and J lost 2 bases, with 12 bases between them. Germline CDR1 MNHEY, CDR2 SVGAGI. This CDR3 contains 14 residues. CDR3 sequence reads: CASTPTRTGNTIYF. CDR3 sequence (DNA): TGTGCCAGCACCCCGACTAGGACTGGAAACACCATATATTTT.

The chain has TRBV4-3 and TRBJ1-6; possible D gene TRBD1, 5 bases. Trimming took 3 bases from V and 9 from J, leaving 12 bases between them. Germline V gene sequence: CDR1 LGHNA, CDR2 YSLEER. This CDR3 spans 14 amino acids. Here the CDR3 reads CASSHGTEVSPLHF. The CDR3 coding sequence is TGCGCCAGCAGCCACGGGACTGAGGTTTCACCCCTCCACTTT.

The chain employs TRBV23-1 and TRBJ1-5; the match to TRBD1 covers 8 bases. TRBV23-1 has ORF status, its function being uncertain. This CDR3 has 17 amino acids. The V and J ends lost 4 bases and 4 bases, in that order; junction bases with no gene match: 12. The CDR3 sequence is CASSRALGDRGNQPQHF. The CDR3 bases are TGCGCCAGCAGTCGAGCCCTAGGCGACAGGGGTAATCAGCCCCAGCATTTT.